The 6 T cell receptor beta chains below all came from one sample that was sequenced in a study of blood T cell repertoires in COVID-19 (dated by TCRdb to 2019 to 2021). Library generation was performed with the immunoSEQ multiplex PCR assay. The immuneACCESS repertoire file appears here via TCRdb, limited to in-frame rearrangements. These files lack a portion of the clones; in checked studies, under half of the deficit traces to unresolved V genes, and the cause of the others is not known. The sample contains approximately 99,000 clones, 75% to 85% of them found a single time. 15% to 20% of the sample is held by the ten biggest clonotypes. The sample comprised peripheral blood. The origin of the receptors is a woman older than 75 with active or convalescent COVID-19.

The chain employs TRBV2 and TRBJ2-1, with TRBD2 matching over 9 bases. Germline assignment: CDR1 SNHLY and CDR2 FYNNEI. With 7 bases clipped from V and 9 bases from J, the junction kept 10 bases outside the gene matches. The CDR3 has 14 amino acids. CDR3 protein: CASKKEREVGEQFF. The CDR3 DNA sequence: TGTGCCAGCAAGAAGGAGCGGGAGGTCGGTGAGCAGTTCTTC.

The rearrangement links TRBV6-2 or TRBV6-3 to TRBJ2-7; maybe TRBD2 (6 bases). Germline values: CDR1 MNHEY, CDR2 SVGEGT. This CDR3 contains 15 residues. V gave up 6 bases and J gave up 6 bases, with 21 bases separating them. The CDR3 here is CASSLGAGRRGEQYF. DNA for the CDR3: TGTGCCAGCAGCCTTGGGGCGGGAAGGAGAGGCGAGCAGTACTTC.

The chain uses TRBV28 and TRBJ1-2; D might be TRBD1 (5 bases). V lost 2 bases and J 6 bases, leaving 10 bases between the germline ends. There are 13 residues in the CDR3. Germline V gene lookup returns CDR1 MDHEN and CDR2 SYDVKM. CDR3 amino acids: CASSLMAGNGYTF. The CDR3 region has the DNA TGTGCCAGCAGTTTAATGGCAGGGAATGGCTACACCTTC.

The chain uses TRBV5-6 and TRBJ2-5, with TRBD1 identical over 7 bases. Trimming cost V 1 base and J 4 bases; bases outside gene matches: 4. This CDR3 has 14 amino acids. The germline V gene encodes CDR1 SGHDT and CDR2 YYEEEE. This chain's CDR3 is CASSLTGVRETQYF. CDR3 nucleotides: TGTGCCAGCAGCTTGACAGGGGTACGAGAGACCCAGTACTTC.

The chain has TRBV18 and TRBJ2-7, with a tentative D call TRBD1 (5 bases). The CDR3 contains 16 residues. CDR1 and CDR2 from the germline V gene are KGHSH and LQKENI. Trimming took off 2 bases at V and 7 bases at J, with 21 bases between the two ends. CDR3 nucleotides: TGTGCCAGCTCACCAAGGAATCAGGGCCTTCTGGAGGAGCAGTACTTC. Translating it yields CASSPRNQGLLEEQYF.

The J gene is TRBJ1-6, the V gene TRBV7-9, with D possibly being TRBD1 (5 bases). In germline, CDR1 is SEHNR, CDR2 FQNEAQ (reference sequence). The CDR3 totals 17 residues. V shed 3 bases and J shed 5 bases, with 17 bases lying between them. The CDR3 here is CASSFAGTDVNNSPLHF. CDR3 DNA sequence: TGTGCCAGCAGCTTCGCCGGGACTGATGTCAATAATTCACCCCTCCACTTT.